This entry is about one T cell receptor beta chain. Its antigen is not identified. The data stem from a study of T cell repertoires in cytomegalovirus infection. In TCRdb, the reads were re-called with MiXCR into one record per CDR3 protein. This sample yields 250,000 to 300,000 distinct CDR3 sequences, of which approximately 22% are seen a single time; 15% to 20% belongs to the top ten. The specimen comprised cultured PBMCs, sampled from culture after CMV antigen stimulation. This clonotype originated in a human donor in good health (CMV status not recorded). Some clones in this sample may be carry-over from other donors' samples.

The CDR3 DNA reads as TGTGCCAGCAAACAGACGCGCTCAGATACGCAGTATTTT. This codes for CASKQTRSDTQYF. The chain carries TRBV6-1 and TRBJ2-3, with D hard to call. The CDR3 loop spans 13 amino acids. Trimming pared 7 bases from V and 4 bases from J, leaving 12 bases between. Germline CDR1 MNHNS, CDR2 SASEGT.